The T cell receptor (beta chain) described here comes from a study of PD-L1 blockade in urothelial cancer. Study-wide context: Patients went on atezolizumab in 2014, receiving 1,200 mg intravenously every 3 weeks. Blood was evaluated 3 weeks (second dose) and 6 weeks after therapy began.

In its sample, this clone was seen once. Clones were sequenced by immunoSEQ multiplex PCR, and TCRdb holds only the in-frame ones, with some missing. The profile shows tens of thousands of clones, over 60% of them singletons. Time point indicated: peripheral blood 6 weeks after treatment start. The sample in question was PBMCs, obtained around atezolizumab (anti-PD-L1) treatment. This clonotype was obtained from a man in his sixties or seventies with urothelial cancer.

CDR3 in amino acids: CASSVERGGYNEQFF. CDR3 in DNA: TGTGCCAGCAGTGTTGAACGGGGGGGATACAATGAGCAGTTCTTC. The chain joins TRBV2 to TRBJ2-1, with 8 positions matching TRBD2. J was trimmed by 4 bases and V by 4 bases; bases with no gene match: 6. This CDR3 is 15 amino acids long. CDR1 and CDR2 from the germline V gene are SNHLY and FYNNEI.